The clone carrying this T cell receptor (beta chain) was counted many times. These data are taken from a study of T cells in Graves' hyperthyroidism and ophthalmopathy. Germline CDR1 reads LNHDA; CDR2 reads SQIVND (reference sequence). Deletions cut 3 bases from V and 1 base from J, with 6 bases between. This CDR3 has 13 amino acids. The CDR3 regions of TCR beta were amplified from RNA transcripts. A set of HTBI primers served as the primers for a first-round RT-PCR of the TCR CDR3. TCRdb analysed the multiplex PCR reads with MiXCR anew, one entry per CDR3 protein. This sample yields about 380,000 distinct CDR3 sequences, of which 18% are seen a single time; less than 45% belongs to the top ten.

Sequencing was done on a sample of blood. This chain joins TRBV19 and TRBJ1-1, with D hard to call. This sequence originates from a man in his late teens or twenties with Graves' ophthalmopathy. The chain's CDR3 is CASSMTRNTEAFF. The DNA of the CDR3 is TGTGCCAGTAGTATGACACGGAACACTGAAGCTTTCTTT.